A single sample gave rise to the 32 T cell receptor beta chains below, sequenced in a study of response to subunit inactivated influenza vaccine. In TCRdb, the RT-PCR reads were re-called with MiXCR into one record per CDR3 protein. The sample holds hundreds of thousands of distinct CDR3 sequences, 25% seen once. The sample here was CD4+ T cells sorted from PBMCs, taken 4 to 6 days after vaccination. The receptors derive from a middle-aged man who received an inactivated influenza vaccine.

CDR3 sequence reads: CASSVLGTQYF. CDR3 sequence (DNA): TGTGCCAGCAGTGTATTAGGGACCCAGTACTTC. V is TRBV2 and J is TRBJ2-5, with unresolved D. The CDR3 extends over 11 amino acids. Trimming cost V 4 bases and J 7 bases, with 7 bases left between them. The germline V gene has CDR1 SNHLY and CDR2 FYNNEI. Supplemented by reference TRBV2 and TRBJ2-5, the full variable domain reads EPEVTQTPSHQVTQMGQEVILRCVPISNHLYFYWYRQILGQKVEFLVSFYNNEISEKSEIFDDQFSVERPDGSNFTLKIRSTKLEDSAMYFCASSVLGTQYFGPGTRLLVL.

This sequence joins TRBV11-2 and TRBJ2-1; D unclear. Between the trimmed V and J ends, which lost 5 bases and 8 bases, there was a span of 22 bases. This CDR3 spans 16 amino acids. Germline V lookup: CDR1 SGHAT, CDR2 FQNNGV. CDR3 loop: CASSPRATPPKHEQFF. CDR3 bases: TGTGCCAGCAGCCCACGGGCCACCCCGCCGAAGCATGAGCAGTTCTTC. Supplemented by reference TRBV11-2 and TRBJ2-1, the full variable domain reads EAGVAQSPRYKIIEKRQSVAFWCNPISGHATLYWYQQILGQGPKLLIQFQNNGVVDDSQLPKDRFSAERLKGVDSTLKIQPAKLEDSAVYLCASSPRATPPKHEQFFGPGTRLTVL.

This chain joins TRBV6-1 and TRBJ2-7, with D unresolved. This CDR3 has 13 amino acids. V was shortened by 0 bases and J by 4 bases, with 7 bases between the two germline ends. Germline V CDR1 and CDR2: MNHNS, SASEGT. The CDR3 DNA follows: TGTGCCAGCAGTGAAGCGCTTCAATACGAGCAGTACTTC. Its translation is CASSEALQYEQYF.

The V gene is TRBV5-8, the J gene TRBJ1-1; 7 bases are a match to TRBD1. The CDR3 loop spans 15 amino acids. Germline loops: CDR1 SGHTS, CDR2 YDEGEE. V gave up 4 bases and J gave up 1 base; unmatched junction bases: 7. The chain's CDR3 is CASSRRDRTNTEAFF. The CDR3 nucleotides are TGTGCCAGCAGCCGGAGGGACAGAACGAACACTGAAGCTTTCTTT. Full variable domain (remainder filled in from reference TRBV5-8 and TRBJ1-1): EAGVTQSPTHLIKTRGQQATLRCSPISGHTSVYWYQQALGLGLQFLLWYDEGEERNRGNFPPRFSGRQFPNYSSELNVNALELEDSALYLCASSRRDRTNTEAFFGQGTRLTVV.

This sequence joins TRBV7-9 and TRBJ2-5; D call uncertain. Germline V lookup: CDR1 SEHNR, CDR2 FQNEAQ (reference sequence). V gave up 4 bases and J gave up 5 bases, with 8 bases separating them. There are 12 residues in the CDR3. The CDR3: CASSSQLETQYF. The CDR3 coding sequence is TGTGCCAGCAGCTCCCAGCTGGAGACCCAGTACTTC.

This clonotype was detected many times. V usage is TRBV5-1 and J usage is TRBJ2-1; maybe TRBD1 (5 bases). The length of the CDR3 is 14 residues. Looked up from germline, CDR1 is SGHRS and CDR2 is YFSETQ. The V end was cut by 4 bases, the J end by 5 bases, with 13 bases between. The CDR3 bases are TGCGCCAGCAGCGTCCGAGCACAGGACAATGAGCAGTTCTTC. It encodes CASSVRAQDNEQFF.

V and J are TRBV6-1 and TRBJ2-7, with 13 bases identical to TRBD2. Per germline, CDR1 MNHNS and CDR2 SASEGT. V lost 2 bases to trimming and J lost 3 bases; unmatched junction nucleotides: 4. This CDR3 contains 16 residues. The CDR3 region has the DNA TGTGCCAGCAGTGAATATGGGACTAGCGGGATCTACGAGCAGTACTTC. Translated, it gives CASSEYGTSGIYEQYF.

V and J are TRBV20-1 and TRBJ2-1; 11 nucleotides match TRBD2. CDR3 length: 15 residues. V was pared by 4 bases and J by 5 bases, with 7 bases of the junction left unmatched. Germline V gene sequence: CDR1 DFQATT, CDR2 SNEGSKA (reference sequence). The CDR3 DNA sequence: TGCAGTGCTACCCGACTAGCGGGGCGGAACAATGAGCAGTTCTTC. Translating gives CSATRLAGRNNEQFF.

There are a few counts of this clonotype. The chain couples TRBV28 to TRBJ2-1; D is uncertain. Between the trimmed V and J ends, which lost 5 bases and 0 bases, there was a span of 8 bases. The CDR3 totals 14 residues. Germline-derived CDR1 and CDR2 are MDHEN and SYDVKM. In DNA form, the CDR3 reads TGTGCCAGCAGTCGACCCGGCTCCTACAATGAGCAGTTCTTC. Translated, it gives CASSRPGSYNEQFF.

The CDR3 DNA follows: TGCGCCAGCAGCCCAACATCCGGGACAGGCTACGAGCAGTACTTC. It specifies CASSPTSGTGYEQYF. This chain joins TRBV5-1 and TRBJ2-7, with TRBD1 matching 8 bases. Germline V gene lookup returns CDR1 SGHRS and CDR2 YFSETQ. Germline trimming cut 4 bases from V and 3 bases from J; bases unmatched to any gene: 9. CDR3 length: 15 amino acids.

A few counts support this clonotype. This chain uses TRBV20-1 with TRBJ2-7, with TRBD1 matching 12 bases. Per the germline V gene, CDR1 is DFQATT and CDR2 is SNEGSKA (reference sequence). Trimming at V came to 6 bases and at J to 6 bases, leaving 6 bases not matched to a gene. The CDR3 loop spans 13 amino acids. CDR3 DNA sequence: TGCAGTGCGGGGACAGGGGGCGTCTTCGAGCAGTACTTC. Encoded protein: CSAGTGGVFEQYF.

The chain combines TRBV6-1 with TRBJ2-1; D could derive from TRBD1 or TRBD2 (5 bases each). The germline V and J ends were trimmed by 4 bases and 3 bases, with 13 bases remaining between them. CDR1 MNHNS and CDR2 SASEGT come from the germline V gene. The CDR3 contains 15 residues. CDR3 DNA sequence: TGTGCCAGCAGTGCTTACCGGGACGTCTACAATGAGCAGTTCTTC. Residues: CASSAYRDVYNEQFF.

Ten or more counts support this clonotype. The chain is built from TRBV10-3 and TRBJ2-7, with D maybe TRBD1 (7 bases). The length of the CDR3 is 14 residues. Trimming took off 0 bases at V and 2 bases at J, with 8 bases between the two ends. The V gene's germline CDR1 is ENHRY and CDR2 SYGVKD. This CDR3 reads CAISESRGAYEQYF. The CDR3, as DNA: TGTGCCATCAGTGAGTCCAGGGGGGCCTACGAGCAGTACTTC.

This clonotype was seen only once. V gene TRBV5-1 combines with J gene TRBJ1-1; D uncertain. CDR1 and CDR2 (germline): SGHRS, YFSETQ. The germline V and J ends were trimmed by 0 bases and 0 bases, with 9 bases remaining between them. The CDR3 has 15 amino acids. As DNA, the CDR3 is TGCGCCAGCAGCTTGGTAGGCGGTCTGAACACTGAAGCTTTCTTT. It codes for CASSLVGGLNTEAFF.

This clonotype was counted between two and nine times. V and J are TRBV6-1 and TRBJ2-4, with 7 bases aligning to TRBD1. Germline trimming cut 6 bases from V and 0 bases from J; bases unmatched to any gene: 11. This CDR3 has 17 residues. Germline assignment: CDR1 MNHNS and CDR2 SASEGT. The CDR3 DNA follows: TGTGCCAGCAGCCGGACAGGTGCCAAGCTAGCCAAAAACATTCAGTACTTC. As protein: CASSRTGAKLAKNIQYF.

The chain is built from TRBV20-1 and TRBJ2-2; 9 positions agree with TRBD2. Germline V gives CDR1 DFQATT, CDR2 SNEGSKA (reference sequence). Trimming at V came to 6 bases and at J to 0 bases, leaving 11 bases not matched to a gene. The length of the CDR3 is 17 residues. Here the CDR3 DNA reads TGCAGTGCCTCAAGGGGGGTAGCGGGAGCGAACACCGGGGAGCTGTTTTTT. Protein sequence: CSASRGVAGANTGELFF.

This chain connects TRBV5-1 to TRBJ2-7, with 7 bases fitting TRBD1. V gave up 4 bases and J gave up 2 bases; unmatched junction bases: 3. The CDR3 is made up of 13 amino acids. From germline, CDR1 is SGHRS and CDR2 YFSETQ. Written as DNA, the CDR3 is TGCGCCAGCAGCGAGGACAGGCCCTACGAGCAGTACTTC. It codes for CASSEDRPYEQYF.

On this clonotype: The conserved closing phenylalanine or tryptophan is absent in this CDR3, likely reflecting a read error. CDR3 DNA sequence: TGTGCCAGCAGCCACATAGCGGGAGGCACCTACGAGCAGTACTCC. The encoded protein is CASSHIAGGTYEQYS. The chain joins TRBV3-1 to TRBJ2-7, with TRBD2 matching over 10 bases. CDR1 LGHDT and CDR2 YNNKEL come from the germline V gene (reference sequence). V gave up 3 bases and J gave up 2 bases; unmatched junction bases: 4. The CDR3 runs to 15 residues.

This clonotype occurred a few times. The V and J genes are TRBV10-3 and TRBJ1-2; D gene unclear. Germline CDR1 and CDR2: ENHRY and SYGVKD. V lost 0 bases and J 6 bases, leaving 8 bases between the germline ends. The CDR3 contains 13 residues. This CDR3 is CAISESREDGYTF. As DNA, the CDR3 is TGTGCCATCAGTGAGTCGAGAGAGGATGGCTACACCTTC.

The rearrangement links TRBV6-1 to TRBJ1-2; D is possibly TRBD1 (5 bases). Trimming stripped 8 bases from V and 0 bases from J, with 13 bases between. Germline lookup yields CDR1 MNHNS and CDR2 SASEGT. The CDR3 runs 14 residues. Here the CDR3 DNA reads TGTGCCAGCCATCTACCGACAGCTAACTATGGCTACACCTTC. Its protein is CASHLPTANYGYTF.

V gene TRBV30 combines with J gene TRBJ2-1; D ambiguous. Germline CDR1 and CDR2: GTSNPN and SVGIG (reference sequence). The CDR3 consists of 13 residues. V gave up 0 bases and J gave up 8 bases, with 11 bases separating them. The CDR3 region has the DNA TGTGCCTGGAGTGTACAAACTGGGTATGAGCAGTTCTTC. It specifies CAWSVQTGYEQFF.

The chain combines TRBV5-6 with TRBJ2-7; 8 nucleotides match TRBD2. The CDR3 runs 17 residues. Germline V lookup: CDR1 SGHDT, CDR2 YYEEEE. Trimming at V came to 5 bases and at J to 1 base, leaving 14 bases not matched to a gene. CDR3 sequence (DNA): TGTGCCAGCAGGACTCCCCCCTCATTAGCGGGGTCCTACGAGCAGTACTTC. Translation gives CASRTPPSLAGSYEQYF.

This clonotype has just a few counts. The rearrangement links TRBV7-2 to TRBJ1-1; D is unclear. Germline lookup yields CDR1 SGHTA and CDR2 FQGNSA. V was cut by 1 base and J by 10 bases, with 13 bases left in between. This CDR3 comprises 13 residues. CDR3 in amino acids: CASSLGMGDTAFF. The CDR3 coding sequence is TGTGCCAGCAGCTTAGGGATGGGCGATACAGCTTTCTTT.

A few counts support this clonotype. The rearrangement uses TRBV7-9 and TRBJ2-5, with TRBD2 matching 7 bases. The V and J ends lost 8 bases and 2 bases, in that order; junction bases with no gene match: 8. The germline V gene encodes CDR1 SEHNR and CDR2 FQNEAQ (reference sequence). The CDR3 loop spans 14 amino acids. CDR3 amino acids: CASYPSGRQETQYF. For the CDR3, the DNA is TGTGCCAGCTACCCTAGCGGTCGACAAGAGACCCAGTACTTC.

The chain links TRBV20-1 to TRBJ2-2; 8 bases align to TRBD2. The CDR3 is made up of 13 amino acids. After removal of 4 bases from V and 7 bases from J, the junction contained 5 bases not matched to a gene. Germline loops: CDR1 DFQATT, CDR2 SNEGSKA (reference sequence). CDR3 in amino acids: CSAKRLASGELFF. The CDR3 nucleotides read TGCAGTGCTAAAAGACTAGCGAGCGGGGAGCTGTTTTTT.

V is TRBV6-1 and J is TRBJ2-2; a weak D match, TRBD2 (5 bases). CDR3 size: 13 residues. Deletions cut 10 bases from V and 5 bases from J, with 14 bases between. Germline lookup yields CDR1 MNHNS and CDR2 SASEGT. CDR3 sequence (DNA): TGTGCCACCCAGTATCCGGGGACCGGGGAGCTGTTTTTT. It specifies CATQYPGTGELFF.

CDR3 DNA: TGCAGTATCCCGGGACAGATGAACACCGGGGAGCTGTTTTTT. As protein: CSIPGQMNTGELFF. This sequence joins TRBV29-1 and TRBJ2-2; TRBD1 matches 7 bases. The CDR3 spans 14 residues. CDR1 and CDR2 from the germline V gene are SQVTM and ANQGSEA.

V is TRBV29-1 and J is TRBJ2-1; no clear D. This CDR3 spans 14 amino acids. Germline values: CDR1 SQVTM, CDR2 ANQGSEA. V was clipped by 6 bases and J by 0 bases, with 12 bases between them. The CDR3 loop reads CSVRHEFSYNEQFF. For the CDR3, the DNA is TGCAGCGTCCGACACGAATTCTCCTACAATGAGCAGTTCTTC.

The table lists this clonotype with a few counts. This rearrangement joins TRBV7-2 to TRBJ1-1, with 8 bases lining up with TRBD1. The CDR3 runs to 15 residues. V was clipped by 6 bases and J by 1 base; unmatched bases: 7. Per germline, CDR1 SGHTA and CDR2 FQGNSA. Written as DNA, the CDR3 is TGTGCCAGCAGACCAACAGGGGGTAGGAACACTGAAGCTTTCTTT. It translates to CASRPTGGRNTEAFF.

This clonotype has ten or more counts. The chain links TRBV20-1 to TRBJ2-3; D is uncertain. The germline V gene has CDR1 DFQATT and CDR2 SNEGSKA (reference sequence). CDR3 length: 14 amino acids. Trimming removed 4 bases at V and 2 bases at J, with 13 bases between. The CDR3 DNA reads as TGCAGTGCTATCAAGGGCGGTTACACAGATACGCAGTATTTT. This translates into CSAIKGGYTDTQYF.

The chain couples TRBV7-2 to TRBJ2-3; 7 bases line up with TRBD2. Germline V CDR1 and CDR2: SGHTA, FQGNSA. With 3 bases clipped from V and 1 base from J, the junction kept 4 bases outside the gene matches. The CDR3 is 15 amino acids. The CDR3 DNA reads TGTGCCAGCAGCTTCGCGGGGGTGGGCACAGATACGCAGTATTTT. This translates into CASSFAGVGTDTQYF.

This clonotype was detected a few times. This chain links TRBV12-3 or TRBV12-4 with TRBJ1-5; D not resolved. There are 16 residues in the CDR3. Trimming shortened V by 6 bases and J by 2 bases, and 17 bases separated the two germline ends. CDR3 amino acids: CASSFREGRGNQPQHF. The CDR3 bases are TGTGCCAGCAGCTTCCGTGAGGGAAGGGGCAATCAGCCCCAGCATTTT.